The T cell receptor (beta chain) under discussion was sequenced for a study of OX40 agonist ivuxolimab in advanced cancers. Study details: Therapy given before enrollment (anti-PD-1, anti-PD-L1 or anti-CTLA-4) was allowed, and over 35% had some.

Libraries were prepared by immunoSEQ multiplex PCR; TCRdb keeps only in-frame clonotypes and omits some of them. The data show over 1,500 clones, around 79% seen once. With 0 bases removed from V and 3 bases from J, the gap between germline ends came to 2 bases. Germline V gene sequence: CDR1 SGHVS, CDR2 FQNEAQ. The CDR3 is 12 amino acids. The chain carries TRBV7-8 and TRBJ2-5; D call uncertain. The source is an adult with an advanced solid tumor such as melanoma, head and neck, liver or kidney cancer. The material sequenced was CD4+ or CD8+ T cells sorted from blood, taken in a trial of the OX40 agonist ivuxolimab. The CDR3 spells CASSLAKETQYF. For the CDR3, the DNA is TGTGCCAGCAGCTTAGCAAAAGAGACCCAGTACTTC.